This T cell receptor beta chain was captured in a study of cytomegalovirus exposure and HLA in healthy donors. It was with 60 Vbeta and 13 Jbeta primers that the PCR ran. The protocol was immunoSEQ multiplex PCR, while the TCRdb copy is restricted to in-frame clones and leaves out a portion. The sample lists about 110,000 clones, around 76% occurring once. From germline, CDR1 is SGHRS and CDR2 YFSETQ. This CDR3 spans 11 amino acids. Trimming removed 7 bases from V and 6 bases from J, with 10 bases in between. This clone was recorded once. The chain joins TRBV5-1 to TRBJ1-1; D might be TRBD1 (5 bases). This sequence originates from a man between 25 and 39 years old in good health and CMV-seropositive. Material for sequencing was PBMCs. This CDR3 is CASFRGSEAFF. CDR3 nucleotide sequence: TGCGCCAGCTTCCGGGGGTCTGAAGCTTTCTTT. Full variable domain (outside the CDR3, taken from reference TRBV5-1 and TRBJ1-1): KAGVTQTPRYLIKTRGQQVTLSCSPISGHRSVSWYQQTPGQGLQFLFEYFSETQRNKGNFPGRFSGRQFSNSRSEMNVSTLELGDSALYLCASFRGSEAFFGQGTRLTVV.